The TCR beta chain under discussion was sequenced for a study of human T cells and chemical hapten exposure. Time point given: patch test 3, about 24 weeks after DPC sensitization. Treatment given: therapeutic diphenylcyclopropenone sensitization with weekly scalp DPC. At least ten counts were recorded for this clonotype. The CDR3 totals 16 residues. Trimming at V came to 7 bases and at J to 0 bases, leaving 6 bases not matched to a gene. Germline V gives CDR1 MNHEY, CDR2 SVGEGT. Source study methods: There were a median of around 97,000 TCRs per sample, with a range from roughly 20,000 to 700,000. TCRdb passed the RACE reads through MiXCR, listing each CDR3 protein once. What appears here as the V and J calls and clone size reflects TCRdb's work, not the paper's. The repertoire holds tens of thousands of distinct CDR3 sequences, with around 10% as singletons.

J is TRBJ2-5 and V is TRBV6-2 or TRBV6-3; 12 nucleotides line up with TRBD2. The source of this sequence is a woman in her fifties or sixties with alopecia areata. Some clones in this sample may be carry-over from other donors' samples. Sequenced material: whole blood, taken in connection with sensitization to the hapten diphenylcyclopropenone (DPC). DNA of the CDR3: TGTGCCAGCAACGGACTAGCGGGGCCCTACCAAGAGACCCAGTACTTC. Residues: CASNGLAGPYQETQYF.